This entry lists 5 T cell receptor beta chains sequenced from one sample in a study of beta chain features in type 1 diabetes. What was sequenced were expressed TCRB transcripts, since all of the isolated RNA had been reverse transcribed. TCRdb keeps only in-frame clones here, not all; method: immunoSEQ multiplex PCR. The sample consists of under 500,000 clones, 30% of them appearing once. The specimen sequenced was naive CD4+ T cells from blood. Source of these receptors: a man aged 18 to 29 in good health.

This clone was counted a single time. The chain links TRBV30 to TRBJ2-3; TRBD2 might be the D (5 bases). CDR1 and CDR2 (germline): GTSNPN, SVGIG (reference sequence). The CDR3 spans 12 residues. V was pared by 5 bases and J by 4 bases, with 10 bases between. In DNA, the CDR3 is TGTGCCTGGGGGAGAGGCGCAGATACGCAGTATTTT. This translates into CAWGRGADTQYF.

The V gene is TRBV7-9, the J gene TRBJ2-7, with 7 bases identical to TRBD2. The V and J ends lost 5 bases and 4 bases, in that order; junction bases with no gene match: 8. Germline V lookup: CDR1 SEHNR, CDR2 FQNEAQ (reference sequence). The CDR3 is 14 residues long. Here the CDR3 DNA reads TGTGCCAGCAGCCCGGGGAGGGGCTCGTACGAGCAGTACTTC. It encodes CASSPGRGSYEQYF.

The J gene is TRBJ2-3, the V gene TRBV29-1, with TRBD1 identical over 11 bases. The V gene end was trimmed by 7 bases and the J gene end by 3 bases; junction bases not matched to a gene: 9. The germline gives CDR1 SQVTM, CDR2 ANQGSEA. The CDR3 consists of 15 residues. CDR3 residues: CSGRTGGHKTDTQYF. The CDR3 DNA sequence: TGCAGCGGCCGGACAGGGGGCCACAAGACAGATACGCAGTATTTT.

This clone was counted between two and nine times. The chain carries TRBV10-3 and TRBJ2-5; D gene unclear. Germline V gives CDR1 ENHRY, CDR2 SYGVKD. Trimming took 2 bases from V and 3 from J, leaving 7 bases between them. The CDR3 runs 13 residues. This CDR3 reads CAISEAVEETQYF. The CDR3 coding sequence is TGTGCCATCAGTGAGGCGGTTGAAGAGACCCAGTACTTC.

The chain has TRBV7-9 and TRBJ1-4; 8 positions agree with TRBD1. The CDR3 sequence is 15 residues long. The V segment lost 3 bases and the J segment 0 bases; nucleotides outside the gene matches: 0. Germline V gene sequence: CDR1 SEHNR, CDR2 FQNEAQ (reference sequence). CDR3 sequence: CASSLDRATNEKLFF. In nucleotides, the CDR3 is TGTGCCAGCAGCTTGGACAGGGCAACTAATGAAAAACTGTTTTTT.